This T cell receptor beta chain was profiled in a study of shared clonotypes between healthy human individuals. Sequenced by immunoSEQ multiplex PCR; TCRdb stores in-frame clones only, minus some. The sample has about 2.3 million clones, approximately 90% seen once. CD4+ cells were split into CD45RA+ naive and CD45RA-negative memory subsets. The CDR3 contains 15 residues. Looked up from germline, CDR1 is SGHNT and CDR2 is YYREEE (reference sequence). Trimming cost V 1 base and J 1 base; bases outside gene matches: 4. The chain couples TRBV5-4 to TRBJ2-5, with TRBD1 identical over 7 bases. Material: naive CD4+ T cells from PBMCs. Sample subset: CD45RA+ positively selected. The sequence was collected from a man younger than 35 in good health. Some clones in this sample may be carry-over from other donors' samples. CDR3 sequence: CASSLRSGGQETQYF. CDR3 sequence (DNA): TGTGCCAGCAGCTTGCGGTCAGGGGGCCAAGAGACCCAGTACTTC.